Listed below are T cell receptor beta chains from one sample, sequenced in a study of PD-1 blockade in classical Hodgkin lymphoma. Sequenced by immunoSEQ multiplex PCR; TCRdb stores in-frame clones only, minus some. The profile shows roughly 60,000 clones, 88% of them singletons. This sample comprised peripheral blood mononuclear cells (PBMCs), obtained before the second cycle of nivolumab. The receptor source for this set is a human donor with classical Hodgkin lymphoma. Both conserved end residues are part of each CDR3. D genes are given only for firm matches. Clone sizes are given selectively: once, few, many, or a class where the clone is expanded.

D: TRBD2
size: NA
V: TRBV5-4
J: TRBJ2-2
DNA: TGTGCCAGCAGCCCCAAGGGAGGGAAGCTAGTCGGGGAGCTGTTTTTT
CDR3: CASSPKGGKLVGELFF

D: TRBD1
size: NA
V: TRBV5-1
J: TRBJ1-1
DNA: TGCGCCAGCAGCGGGGACAGAATGAACACTGAAGCTTTCTTT
CDR3: CASSGDRMNTEAFF

D: NA
size: NA
V: TRBV18
J: TRBJ2-1
DNA: TGTGCCAGCTCACCAGGGGGGAGAATCCTGAACAATGAGCAGTTCTTC
CDR3: CASSPGGRILNNEQFF

D: TRBD1
size: few
V: TRBV10-3
J: TRBJ1-1
DNA: TGTGCCATCAGTGAGCCACGAGGGACAGGGACTGAAGCTTTCTTT
CDR3: CAISEPRGTGTEAFF

D: TRBD1
size: few
V: TRBV5-8
J: TRBJ1-5
DNA: TGTGCCAGCAGCTATTCCGGGACAGGGGGTACGTCCCAGCATTTT
CDR3: CASSYSGTGGTSQHF

D: NA
size: NA
V: TRBV10-3
J: TRBJ2-7
DNA: TGTGCCATCAGTGGGGCTAGCTCCTACGAGCAGTACTTC
CDR3: CAISGASSYEQYF

D: TRBD1
size: NA
V: TRBV7-9
J: TRBJ1-2
DNA: TGTGCCAGCAGCTTAGTCGGGACAGGGGCGTTTGATGGCTACACCTTC
CDR3: CASSLVGTGAFDGYTF

D: NA
size: NA
V: TRBV28
J: TRBJ2-7
DNA: TGTGCCAGCTCGGGGACCCAATACGAGCAGTACTTC
CDR3: CASSGTQYEQYF

D: NA
size: NA
V: TRBV5-5
J: TRBJ2-5
DNA: TGTGCCAGCAGCTTGCGGGGGCAAGAGACCCAGTACTTC
CDR3: CASSLRGQETQYF

D: TRBD1
size: NA
V: TRBV5-1
J: TRBJ2-5
DNA: TGCGCCAGCAGCCCGACAGGGGATGAGACCCAGTACTTC
CDR3: CASSPTGDETQYF

D: NA
size: NA
V: TRBV5-4
J: TRBJ2-5
DNA: TGTGCCAGCAGTGGCGGCTTCCAAGAGACCCAGTACTTC
CDR3: CASSGGFQETQYF

D: NA
size: NA
V: TRBV30
J: TRBJ2-3
DNA: TGTGCCTGGAGTTGGCAGTCCACAGATACGCAGTATTTT
CDR3: CAWSWQSTDTQYF

D: NA
size: medium-sized
V: TRBV10-2
J: TRBJ1-5
DNA: TGCGCCAGCAGTGAGTCGCCGGGAAATAGCAATCAGCCCCAGCATTTT
CDR3: CASSESPGNSNQPQHF

D: NA
size: once
V: TRBV5-1
J: TRBJ1-4
DNA: TGCGCCAGCAGCGCGTCCGGCACAGCGACCGAAAAACTGTTTTTT
CDR3: CASSASGTATEKLFF

D: NA
size: NA
V: TRBV19
J: TRBJ1-2
DNA: TGTGCCACCCGGGACGTCGGAGGCTCTAACTATGGCTACACCTTC
CDR3: CATRDVGGSNYGYTF

D: NA
size: once
V: TRBV9
J: TRBJ2-2
DNA: TGTGCCAGCACCCGCTCCCAGGGGCTAGGTACCGGGGAGCTGTTTTTT
CDR3: CASTRSQGLGTGELFF

D: NA
size: NA
V: TRBV7-3
J: TRBJ2-6
DNA: TGTGCCAGCAGCTTAAGTGGGGCCGCAAGCTCTGGGGCCAACGTCCTGACTTTC
CDR3: CASSLSGAASSGANVLTF

D: TRBD1
size: NA
V: TRBV5-1
J: TRBJ2-5
DNA: TGCGCCAGCAGCGTGGCCGGGACAGGGGAAGAGACCCAGTACTTC
CDR3: CASSVAGTGEETQYF

D: NA
size: once
V: TRBV6-1
J: TRBJ2-7
DNA: TGTGCCAGCAGTGTTGAAGGGGCTTTCACCTACGAGCAGTACTTC
CDR3: CASSVEGAFTYEQYF

D: TRBD2
size: NA
V: TRBV7-9
J: TRBJ2-5
DNA: TGTGCCAGCAGCAGGACTAGCGGGGTCCAAGAGACCCAGTACTTC
CDR3: CASSRTSGVQETQYF

D: TRBD1
size: NA
V: TRBV6-5
J: TRBJ1-3
DNA: TGTGCCAGCCTGATATTAATCAGGGGGGGAAACACCATATATTTT
CDR3: CASLILIRGGNTIYF

D: NA
size: NA
V: TRBV5-1
J: TRBJ2-5
DNA: TGCGCCAGCAGCTTGGCCACCGGGGAAGAGACCCAGTACTTC
CDR3: CASSLATGEETQYF

D: NA
size: NA
V: TRBV5-1
J: TRBJ2-5
DNA: TGCGCCAGCAGCTTGGTAGGCCGGGGGCTGGGGGAGACCCAGTACTTC
CDR3: CASSLVGRGLGETQYF

D: NA
size: NA
V: TRBV13
J: TRBJ1-2
DNA: TGTGCCAGCAGCAAAAACAAGAAACGCTACACCTTC
CDR3: CASSKNKKRYTF

D: NA
size: NA
V: TRBV5-1
J: TRBJ1-3
DNA: TGCGCCAGCAGCTTGAATGGACTAAACCCAAACACCATATATTTT
CDR3: CASSLNGLNPNTIYF

D: NA
size: NA
V: TRBV4-1
J: TRBJ2-2
DNA: TGCGCCAGCAGCCATCCCGGGACACTCACCGGGGAGCTGTTTTTT
CDR3: CASSHPGTLTGELFF

D: NA
size: NA
V: TRBV7-9
J: TRBJ2-5
DNA: TGTGCCAGCAGCTTAGCCACAGACCAAGAGACCCAGTACTTC
CDR3: CASSLATDQETQYF

D: NA
size: NA
V: TRBV6-1
J: TRBJ2-7
DNA: TGTGCCAGCAGTGATTTAGGGGGCGAGCAGTACTTC
CDR3: CASSDLGGEQYF

D: TRBD1
size: NA
V: TRBV6-5
J: TRBJ2-5
DNA: TGTGCCAGCAAAACAGGGGGGCAGGGCGAAGAGACCCAGTACTTC
CDR3: CASKTGGQGEETQYF

D: NA
size: NA
V: TRBV6-5
J: TRBJ2-7
DNA: TGTGCCAGCAGCCCTACAGGGTCCCACGAGCAGTACTTC
CDR3: CASSPTGSHEQYF

D: TRBD2
size: NA
V: TRBV7-7
J: TRBJ2-2
DNA: TGTGCCAGCAGCCAATACGGGGGGTACGGGGAGCTGTTTTTT
CDR3: CASSQYGGYGELFF